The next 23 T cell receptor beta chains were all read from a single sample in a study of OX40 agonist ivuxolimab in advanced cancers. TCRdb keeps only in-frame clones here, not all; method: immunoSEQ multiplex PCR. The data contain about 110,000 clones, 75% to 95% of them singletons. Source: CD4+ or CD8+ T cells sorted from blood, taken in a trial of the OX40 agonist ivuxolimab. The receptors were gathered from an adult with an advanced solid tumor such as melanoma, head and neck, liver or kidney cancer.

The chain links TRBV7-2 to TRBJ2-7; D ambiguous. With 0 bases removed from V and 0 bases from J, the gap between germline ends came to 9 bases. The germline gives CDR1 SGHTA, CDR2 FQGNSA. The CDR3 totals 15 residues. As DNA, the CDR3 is TGTGCCAGCAGCTTAGCGCAGGTTAACTCCTACGAGCAGTACTTC. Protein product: CASSLAQVNSYEQYF.

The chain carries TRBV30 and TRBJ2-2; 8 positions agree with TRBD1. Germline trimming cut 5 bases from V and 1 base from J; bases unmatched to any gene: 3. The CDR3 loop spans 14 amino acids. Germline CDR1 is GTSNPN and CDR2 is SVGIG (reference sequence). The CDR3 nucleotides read TGTGCCTGGGGACAGGGCCGGAACACCGGGGAGCTGTTTTTT. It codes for CAWGQGRNTGELFF.

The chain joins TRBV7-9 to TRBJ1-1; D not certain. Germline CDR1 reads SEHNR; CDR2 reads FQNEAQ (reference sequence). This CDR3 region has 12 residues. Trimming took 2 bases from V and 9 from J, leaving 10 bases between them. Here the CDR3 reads CASSLNAHQAFF. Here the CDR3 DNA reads TGTGCCAGCAGCTTAAATGCACACCAAGCTTTCTTT.

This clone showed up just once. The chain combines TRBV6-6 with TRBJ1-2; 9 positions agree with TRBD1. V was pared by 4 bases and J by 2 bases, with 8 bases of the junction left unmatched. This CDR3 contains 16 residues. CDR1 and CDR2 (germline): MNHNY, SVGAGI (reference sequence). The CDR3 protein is CASSSPGTGKNYGYTF. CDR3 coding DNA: TGTGCCAGCAGTTCCCCAGGGACAGGGAAAAACTATGGCTACACCTTC.

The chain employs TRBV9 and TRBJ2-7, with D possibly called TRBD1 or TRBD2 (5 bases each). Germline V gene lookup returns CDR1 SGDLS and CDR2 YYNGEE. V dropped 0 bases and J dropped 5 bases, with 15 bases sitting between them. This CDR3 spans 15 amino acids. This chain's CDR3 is CASSVAGAPLDEQYF. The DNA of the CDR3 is TGTGCCAGCAGCGTAGCCGGGGCCCCCCTGGACGAGCAGTACTTC.

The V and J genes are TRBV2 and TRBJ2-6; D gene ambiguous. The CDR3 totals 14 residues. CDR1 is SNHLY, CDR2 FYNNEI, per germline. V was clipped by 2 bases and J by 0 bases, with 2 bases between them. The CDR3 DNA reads TGTGCCAGCAGTGAATCCTCTGGGGCCAACGTCCTGACTTTC. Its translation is CASSESSGANVLTF.

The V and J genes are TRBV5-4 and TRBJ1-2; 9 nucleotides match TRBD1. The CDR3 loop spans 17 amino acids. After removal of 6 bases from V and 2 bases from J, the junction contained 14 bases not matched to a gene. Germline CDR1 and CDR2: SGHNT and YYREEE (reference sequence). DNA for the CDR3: TGTGCCAGCAACAACCCCGACCCGGGGACAGGGAACTATGGCTACACCTTC. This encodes CASNNPDPGTGNYGYTF. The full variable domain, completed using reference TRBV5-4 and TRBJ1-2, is ETGVTQSPTHLIKTRGQQVTLRCSSQSGHNTVSWYQQALGQGPQFIFQYYREEENGRGNFPPRFSGLQFPNYSSELNVNALELDDSALYLCASNNPDPGTGNYGYTFGSGTRLTVV.

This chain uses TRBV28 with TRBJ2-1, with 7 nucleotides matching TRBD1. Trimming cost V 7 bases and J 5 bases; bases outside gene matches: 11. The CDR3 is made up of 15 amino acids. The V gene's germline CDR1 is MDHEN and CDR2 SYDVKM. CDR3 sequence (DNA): TGTGCCAGCATGGCCCCGGGACAGTCCAACAATGAGCAGTTCTTC. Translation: CASMAPGQSNNEQFF.

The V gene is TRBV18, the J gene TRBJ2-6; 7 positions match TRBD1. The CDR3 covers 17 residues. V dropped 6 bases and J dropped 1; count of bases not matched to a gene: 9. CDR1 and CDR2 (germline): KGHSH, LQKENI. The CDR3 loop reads CASSSGTAHSGANVLTF. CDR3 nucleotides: TGTGCCAGCTCGTCCGGGACAGCTCATTCTGGGGCCAACGTCCTGACTTTC.

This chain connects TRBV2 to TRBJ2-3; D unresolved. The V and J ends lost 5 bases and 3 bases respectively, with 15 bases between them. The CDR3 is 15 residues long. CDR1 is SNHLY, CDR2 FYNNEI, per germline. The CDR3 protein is CASSSLGSSTDTQYF. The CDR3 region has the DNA TGTGCCAGCAGTAGCTTAGGGTCGTCGACAGATACGCAGTATTTT.

CDR3 bases: TGTGCCAGCAGTACAGAGGCTGATGGCTACACCTTC. This gives the protein CASSTEADGYTF. V and J are TRBV6-5 and TRBJ1-2, with no clear D. V was cut by 5 bases and J by 6 bases, with 10 bases left in between. The CDR3 loop spans 12 amino acids. The germline V gene has CDR1 MNHEY and CDR2 SVGAGI.

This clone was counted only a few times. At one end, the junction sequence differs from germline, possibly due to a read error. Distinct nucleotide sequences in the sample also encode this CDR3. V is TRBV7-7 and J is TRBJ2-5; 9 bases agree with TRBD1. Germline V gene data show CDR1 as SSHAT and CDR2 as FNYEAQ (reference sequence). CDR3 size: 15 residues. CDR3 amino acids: CASSLGGQGQETQYF. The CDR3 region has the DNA TGTGCTAGCAGCTTGGGGGGACAGGGACAAGAGACCCAGTACTTC.

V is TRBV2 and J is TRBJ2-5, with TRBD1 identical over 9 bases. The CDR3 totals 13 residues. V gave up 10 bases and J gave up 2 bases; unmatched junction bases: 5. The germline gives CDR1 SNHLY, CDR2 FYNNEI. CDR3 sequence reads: CATSGTGQETQYF. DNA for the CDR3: TGTGCCACTTCCGGGACAGGGCAAGAGACCCAGTACTTC. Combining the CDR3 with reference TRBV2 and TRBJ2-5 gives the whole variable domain EPEVTQTPSHQVTQMGQEVILRCVPISNHLYFYWYRQILGQKVEFLVSFYNNEISEKSEIFDDQFSVERPDGSNFTLKIRSTKLEDSAMYFCATSGTGQETQYFGPGTRLLVL.

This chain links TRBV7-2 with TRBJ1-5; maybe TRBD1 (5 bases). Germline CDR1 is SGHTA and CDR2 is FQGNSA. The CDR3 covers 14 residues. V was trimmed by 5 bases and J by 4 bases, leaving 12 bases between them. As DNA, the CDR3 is TGTGCCAGCAGCACACCGGAGGGGAATCAGCCCCAGCATTTT. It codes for CASSTPEGNQPQHF. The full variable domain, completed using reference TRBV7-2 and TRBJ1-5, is GAGVSQSPSNKVTEKGKDVELRCDPISGHTALYWYRQSLGQGLEFLIYFQGNSAPDKSGLPSDRFSAERTGGSVSTLTIQRTQQEDSAVYLCASSTPEGNQPQHFGDGTRLSIL.

The CDR3 region has the DNA TGCGCCAGCAGTGAGTGGTTCCGGATAGCGGATACTAGCACAGATACGCAGTATTTT. It specifies CASSEWFRIADTSTDTQYF. This chain joins TRBV10-2 and TRBJ2-3; maybe TRBD2 (6 bases). CDR1 is WSHSY, CDR2 SAAADI, per germline. The CDR3 extends over 19 amino acids. Trimming removed 1 base from V and 0 bases from J, with 20 bases in between.

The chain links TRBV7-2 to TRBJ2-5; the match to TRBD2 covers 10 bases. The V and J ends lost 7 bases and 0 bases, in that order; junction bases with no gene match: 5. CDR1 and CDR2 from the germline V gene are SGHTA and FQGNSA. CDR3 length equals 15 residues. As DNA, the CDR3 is TGTGCCAGCAACCGAGCGGGGGGGTACCAAGAGACCCAGTACTTC. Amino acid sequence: CASNRAGGYQETQYF. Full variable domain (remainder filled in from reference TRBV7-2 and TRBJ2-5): GAGVSQSPSNKVTEKGKDVELRCDPISGHTALYWYRQSLGQGLEFLIYFQGNSAPDKSGLPSDRFSAERTGGSVSTLTIQRTQQEDSAVYLCASNRAGGYQETQYFGPGTRLLVL.

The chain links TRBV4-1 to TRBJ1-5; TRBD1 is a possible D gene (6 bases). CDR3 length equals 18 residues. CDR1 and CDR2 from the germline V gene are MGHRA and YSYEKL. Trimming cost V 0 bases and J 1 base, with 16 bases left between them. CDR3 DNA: TGCGCCAGCAGCCAAGATCCCCCCGGGGGGGCAAGCAATCAGCCCCAGCATTTT. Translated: CASSQDPPGGASNQPQHF.

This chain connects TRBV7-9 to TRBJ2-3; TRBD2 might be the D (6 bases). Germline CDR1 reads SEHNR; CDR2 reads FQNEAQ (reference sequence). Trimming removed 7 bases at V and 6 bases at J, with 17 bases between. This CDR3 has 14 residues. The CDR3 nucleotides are TGTGCCAGCACACCGATGGGCGCGGGGGATACGCAGTATTTT. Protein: CASTPMGAGDTQYF.

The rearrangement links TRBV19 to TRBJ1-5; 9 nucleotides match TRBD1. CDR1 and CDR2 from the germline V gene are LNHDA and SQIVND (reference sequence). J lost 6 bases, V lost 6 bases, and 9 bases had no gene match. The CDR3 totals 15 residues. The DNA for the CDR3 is TGTGCCAGTAGGAACACAGGGGGCGAGGGTCAGCCCCAGCATTTT. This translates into CASRNTGGEGQPQHF.

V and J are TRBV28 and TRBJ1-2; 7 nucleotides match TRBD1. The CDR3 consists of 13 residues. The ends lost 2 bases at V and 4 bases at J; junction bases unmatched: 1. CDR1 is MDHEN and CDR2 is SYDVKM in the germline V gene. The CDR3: CASSLEGAYGYTF. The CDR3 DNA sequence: TGTGCCAGCAGTTTAGAGGGGGCCTATGGCTACACCTTC.

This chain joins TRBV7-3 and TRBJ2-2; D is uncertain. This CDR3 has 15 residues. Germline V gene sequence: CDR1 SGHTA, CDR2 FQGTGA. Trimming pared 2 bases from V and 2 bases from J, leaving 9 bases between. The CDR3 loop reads CASSLVGPNTGELFF. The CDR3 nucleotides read TGTGCCAGCAGCTTAGTTGGCCCAAACACCGGGGAGCTGTTTTTT.

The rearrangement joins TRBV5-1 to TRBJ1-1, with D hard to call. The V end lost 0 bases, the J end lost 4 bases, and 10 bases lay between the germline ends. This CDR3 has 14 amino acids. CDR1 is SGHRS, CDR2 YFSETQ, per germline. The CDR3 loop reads CASSLAPVGTEAFF. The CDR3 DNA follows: TGCGCCAGCAGCTTGGCTCCTGTGGGCACTGAAGCTTTCTTT.

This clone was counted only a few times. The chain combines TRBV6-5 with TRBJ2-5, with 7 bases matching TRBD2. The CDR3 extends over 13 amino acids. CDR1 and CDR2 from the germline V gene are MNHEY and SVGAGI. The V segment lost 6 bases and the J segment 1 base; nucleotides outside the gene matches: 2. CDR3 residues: CASSGGTQETQYF. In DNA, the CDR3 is TGTGCCAGCAGCGGGGGGACCCAAGAGACCCAGTACTTC.